This paragraph covers one T cell receptor beta chain sequence. Its matching antigen is unknown. The sample comes from a study of T cells and Merkel cell carcinoma outcomes. Study-level findings and limits: In Merkel cell carcinoma, repertoire and T-cell density reportedly predicted outcomes.

Between the trimmed V and J ends, which lost 3 bases and 7 bases, there was a span of 9 bases. Germline V lookup: CDR1 MGHRA, CDR2 YSYEKL. This CDR3 spans 13 amino acids. This table comes from immunoSEQ multiplex PCR, and its TCRdb copy is limited to in-frame clones, with some not included. The table lists 15,000 to 19,000 clones, 87% of them singletons. The chain combines TRBV4-1 with TRBJ2-2; the D gene is possibly TRBD1 (6 bases). The sequence came from a human donor with Merkel cell carcinoma. Sequenced material: tumor tissue from Merkel cell carcinoma. CDR3 loop: CASSQGAGGELFF. The CDR3 DNA follows: TGCGCCAGCAGCCAGGGGGCGGGCGGGGAGCTGTTTTTT.